The clone carrying this TCR beta chain was seen more than once but under ten times. The antigen remains unidentified. Time point in this sample: week 35, safety follow-up. Every vaccination contained 300 ug of the mutant IDH1 20-mer peptide and was paired with topical imiquimod. Patients underwent eight vaccinations, which took place in weeks 1, 3, 5, 7, 11, 15, 19 and 23. Assay: immunoSEQ multiplex PCR; the TCRdb copy retains only in-frame clones and omits some. The table lists about 68,000 clones, roughly 84% of them singletons. These data originate in a study of a mutant IDH1 vaccine in newly diagnosed glioma. Overall study context: Vaccines were begun 4-6 weeks after radiotherapy alone, or with temozolomide cycles. Regarding the study as a whole: The vaccine induced immune responses, and these occurred in about 95% of patients.

The germline gives CDR1 MNHNY, CDR2 SVGAGI (reference sequence). The CDR3 spans 15 residues. The germline V and J ends were trimmed by 2 bases and 5 bases, with 12 bases remaining between them. The chain employs TRBV6-6 and TRBJ1-4, with D possibly matching TRBD1 (6 bases). The source was PBMCs, collected from a glioma patient whose treatment included an IDH1 peptide vaccine. This TCR was sampled from a man between 18 and 29 years old with glioma. CDR3 sequence (DNA): TGTGCCAGCAGTTACGGACAGTCCCGAAATGAAAAACTGTTTTTT. Amino acids: CASSYGQSRNEKLFF.